The 9 T cell receptor beta chains presented below share a single source sample, sequenced in a study of beta chain features in type 1 diabetes. These receptors have no identified antigens. Study outcomes and limitations: All four CD4+ subsets of Type 1 diabetes patients contained TCRB CDR3s that were moderately but significantly shorter.

The investigators reverse transcribed all of the isolated RNA, so they sequenced expressed TCRB transcripts. Sequencing used immunoSEQ multiplex PCR; TCRdb keeps in-frame clones, though not all of them. There are hundreds of thousands of clones in the sample; roughly a tenth occur only once, and about 0.018% lies in the top ten. Material: naive CD4+ T cells from blood. These receptors originate from a man aged 25-40 years with type 1 diabetes.

V and J are TRBV11-3 and TRBJ1-1; no clear D. The germline gives CDR1 SGHNT, CDR2 YENEEA. V lost 6 bases to trimming and J lost 3 bases, with 11 bases between them. CDR3 length: 13 residues. CDR3 coding DNA: TGTGCCAGCAGTTCTTCCGGGGACACTGAAGCTTTCTTT. Its translation is CASSSSGDTEAFF.

Only a few counts were recorded for this clone. This chain links TRBV11-3 with TRBJ2-6; possibly TRBD2 for D (6 bases). Per the germline V gene, CDR1 is SGHNT and CDR2 is YENEEA. The CDR3 spans 18 residues. With 0 bases removed from V and 0 bases from J, the gap between germline ends came to 12 bases. CDR3 in amino acids: CASSLDSGLNSGANVLTF. The CDR3, as DNA: TGTGCCAGCAGCTTAGACTCGGGACTTAACTCTGGGGCCAACGTCCTGACTTTC.

In this sample, this clone turned up a few times. CDR3 in DNA: TGCAGCGTTGAAACATCTGGGGCCAACGTCCTGACTTTC. It encodes CSVETSGANVLTF. The gene calls are TRBV29-1 and TRBJ2-6; D remains unclear. The CDR3 extends over 13 amino acids. The V and J ends lost 2 bases and 1 base respectively, with 3 bases between them. Germline values: CDR1 SQVTM, CDR2 ANQGSEA.

This clone was detected a few times. This chain joins TRBV7-9 and TRBJ1-2, with D tentatively TRBD1 (6 bases). Germline CDR1 SEHNR, CDR2 FQNEAQ (reference sequence). This CDR3 is 13 amino acids long. Trimming stripped 6 bases from V and 2 bases from J, with 10 bases between. The DNA for the CDR3 is TGTGCCAGCAGTCCACAGGGAAACTATGGCTACACCTTC. Translated: CASSPQGNYGYTF.

This clone was counted between two and nine times. The genes are TRBV30 and TRBJ1-3, with D unresolved. The CDR3 length is 13 residues. Per germline, CDR1 GTSNPN and CDR2 SVGIG (reference sequence). With 5 bases removed from V and 4 bases from J, the gap between germline ends came to 12 bases. The CDR3 nucleotides read TGTGCCTGGGGACTCGTGCGGGGAAACACCATATATTTT. Amino acid sequence: CAWGLVRGNTIYF.

The chain uses TRBV4-1 and TRBJ1-3, with unresolved D. This CDR3 spans 15 amino acids. The germline CDR1 and CDR2 sequences are MGHRA and YSYEKL. Between the trimmed V and J ends, which lost 2 bases and 0 bases, there was a span of 8 bases. The CDR3 sequence is CASSQLGISGNTIYF. The CDR3 DNA follows: TGCGCCAGCAGCCAACTCGGGATCTCTGGAAACACCATATATTTT.

The rearrangement joins TRBV5-1 to TRBJ2-2, with D maybe TRBD1 (5 bases). Germline loops: CDR1 SGHRS, CDR2 YFSETQ. V was trimmed by 3 bases and J by 6 bases, leaving 9 bases between them. The CDR3 covers 13 residues. CDR3 bases: TGCGCCAGCAGCTCCGACAGAGCCGGGGAGCTGTTTTTT. It specifies CASSSDRAGELFF.

The chain is built from TRBV5-6 and TRBJ2-5, with TRBD1 matching over 7 bases. After removal of 0 bases from V and 5 bases from J, the junction contained 1 base not matched to a gene. Germline assignment: CDR1 SGHDT and CDR2 YYEEEE. CDR3 size: 13 residues. The CDR3 nucleotides are TGTGCCAGCAGCTTGGCCAGGGGGGAGACCCAGTACTTC. Translating it yields CASSLARGETQYF.

This clone turned up a few times. The chain joins TRBV14 to TRBJ2-1; 12 nucleotides line up with TRBD2. CDR3 size: 15 residues. The J segment lost 8 bases and the V segment lost 4 bases, leaving 6 bases of the junction unmatched. Looked up from germline, CDR1 is SGHDN and CDR2 is FVKESK. This CDR3 reads CASSLGLAGIDEQFF. CDR3 in DNA: TGTGCCAGCAGCCTCGGACTAGCGGGGATCGATGAGCAGTTCTTC.